Listed here are 17 T cell receptor beta chains from one sample, sequenced in a study of Ad26.COV2.S vaccination and SARS-CoV-2 variants. The method was immunoSEQ multiplex PCR; TCRdb's version includes in-frame clones alone and lacks a portion of them. The data contain around 250,000 clones, around 90% of them singletons. Indicated treatment: over 15 received Ad26.COV2.S at low or high dose, single or two shots; roughly 5 received placebo; per-sample allocation not given. Sampling happened 63 days after the first vaccine or placebo injection. The source was peripheral blood, collected in a trial of Ad26.COV2.S vaccine versus placebo. Receptors were obtained from a person between 18 and 59 years old who received the Ad26.COV2.S COVID-19 vaccine or a placebo.

The DNA of the CDR3 is TGTGCCAGCAGCGACCCACAGGGTTGGGAAAACATTCAGTACTTC. This translates into CASSDPQGWENIQYF. This sequence joins TRBV6-5 and TRBJ2-4; perhaps TRBD1 as D (6 bases). Trimming removed 6 bases from V and 5 bases from J, with 17 bases in between. The CDR3 contains 15 residues. From germline, CDR1 is MNHEY and CDR2 SVGAGI.

V is TRBV4-1 and J is TRBJ1-1, with a weak D call TRBD1 (5 bases). The V gene lost 1 base and the J gene lost 4 bases, with 16 bases spanning the gap. CDR3 size: 16 residues. From germline, CDR1 is MGHRA and CDR2 YSYEKL. This chain's CDR3 is CASSQVRGVMGTEAFF. The DNA of the CDR3 is TGCGCCAGCAGCCAAGTCAGAGGGGTGATGGGCACTGAAGCTTTCTTT.

The genes are TRBV3-1 (or the pseudogene TRBV3-2) and TRBJ1-4; D is undetermined. The CDR3 is made up of 15 amino acids. The V end lost 4 bases, the J end lost 3 bases, and 12 bases lay between the germline ends. Germline CDR1 reads LGHDT; CDR2 reads YNNKEL (reference sequence). The CDR3 sequence is CASSPKGRSNEKLFF. CDR3 nucleotides: TGTGCCAGCAGCCCTAAGGGCAGATCTAATGAAAAACTGTTTTTT.

V gene TRBV18 combines with J gene TRBJ2-3; 7 positions agree with TRBD1. Trimming cost V 3 bases and J 2 bases; bases outside gene matches: 2. Germline V CDR1 and CDR2: KGHSH, LQKENI. The CDR3 loop spans 14 amino acids. CDR3 bases: TGTGCCAGCTCACCCGGACAGGTCACAGATACGCAGTATTTT. It encodes CASSPGQVTDTQYF.

The rearrangement links TRBV11-2 to TRBJ1-2, with 8 bases identical to TRBD1. CDR1 and CDR2 from the germline V gene are SGHAT and FQNNGV. After removal of 6 bases from V and 4 bases from J, the junction contained 10 bases not matched to a gene. This CDR3 comprises 15 residues. The chain's CDR3 is CASSPPQGAGYGYTF. In DNA form, the CDR3 reads TGTGCCAGCAGTCCTCCCCAGGGGGCCGGCTATGGCTACACCTTC. Combining the CDR3 with reference TRBV11-2 and TRBJ1-2 gives the whole variable domain EAGVAQSPRYKIIEKRQSVAFWCNPISGHATLYWYQQILGQGPKLLIQFQNNGVVDDSQLPKDRFSAERLKGVDSTLKIQPAKLEDSAVYLCASSPPQGAGYGYTFGSGTRLTVV.

The chain is built from TRBV6-1 and TRBJ2-6, with D tentatively TRBD1 (5 bases). CDR1 MNHNS and CDR2 SASEGT come from the germline V gene. The CDR3 extends over 18 amino acids. V lost 0 bases to trimming and J lost 2 bases, with 14 bases between them. The CDR3 coding sequence is TGTGCCAGCAGTGAAGCAGGGCAGGGAATGACTGGGGCCAACGTCCTGACTTTC. Its translation is CASSEAGQGMTGANVLTF.

The chain links TRBV6-6 to TRBJ1-1; 8 bases fit TRBD1. Per germline, CDR1 MNHNY and CDR2 SVGAGI (reference sequence). This CDR3 is 12 amino acids long. Trimming took 5 bases from V and 6 from J; bases not matched to a gene: 2. The CDR3 DNA sequence: TGTGCCAGCAGTCCGGACAGGGCTGAAGCTTTCTTT. This translates into CASSPDRAEAFF.

The chain couples TRBV7-6 to TRBJ2-7, with a tentative D call TRBD1 (5 bases). The CDR3 consists of 16 residues. V lost 1 base, J lost 2 bases, and 15 bases lay in between. Per the germline V gene, CDR1 is SGHVS and CDR2 is FNYEAQ. The DNA for the CDR3 is TGTGCCAGCAGCTTAGGAATGGGTGGGGCCACCTACGAGCAGTACGTC. It specifies CASSLGMGGATYEQYV.

The chain recombines TRBV15 with TRBJ1-4; 8 positions agree with TRBD1. The junction had 13 bases not matched to a gene; V was cut back by 0 bases and J by 7 bases. The CDR3 has 18 amino acids. Germline CDR1 and CDR2: LNHNV and YYDKDF (reference sequence). The CDR3 here is CATSRDLGLTGALEKLFF. In DNA form, the CDR3 reads TGTGCCACCAGCAGAGATCTAGGGTTGACAGGGGCTCTTGAAAAACTGTTTTTT.

The rearrangement uses TRBV5-1 and TRBJ2-1; the D is unclear. Trimming stripped 3 bases from V and 4 bases from J, with 14 bases between. This CDR3 contains 15 residues. The germline gives CDR1 SGHRS, CDR2 YFSETQ. CDR3 sequence: CASSWWAEAYNEQFF. The CDR3 bases are TGCGCCAGCAGCTGGTGGGCAGAAGCATACAATGAGCAGTTCTTC.

The chain couples TRBV7-7 to TRBJ2-1, with no clear D. V was trimmed by 1 base and J by 0 bases, leaving 25 bases between them. Per the germline V gene, CDR1 is SSHAT and CDR2 is FNYEAQ (reference sequence). The CDR3 totals 21 residues. CDR3 bases: TGTGCCAGCAGCTTAGAGCCAAGACAAAACTACCTTATCCGCTCCTACAATGAGCAGTTCTTC. Residues: CASSLEPRQNYLIRSYNEQFF. Full variable domain (outside the CDR3, taken from reference TRBV7-7 and TRBJ2-1): GAGVSQSPRYKVTKRGQDVTLRCDPISSHATLYWYQQALGQGPEFLTYFNYEAQPDKSGLPSDRFSAERPEGSISTLTIQRTEQRDSAMYRCASSLEPRQNYLIRSYNEQFFGPGTRLTVL.

The chain employs TRBV7-9 and TRBJ2-1; D remains unclear. V gave up 4 bases and J gave up 5 bases, with 9 bases separating them. This CDR3 comprises 13 residues. Germline-derived CDR1 and CDR2 are SEHNR and FQNEAQ (reference sequence). CDR3 in amino acids: CASSSQWDNEQFF. CDR3 nucleotide sequence: TGTGCCAGCAGCTCGCAGTGGGACAATGAGCAGTTCTTC.

The chain is built from TRBV3-1 (or the pseudogene TRBV3-2) and TRBJ2-1; 10 bases line up with TRBD2. Germline trimming cut 1 base from V and 7 bases from J; bases unmatched to any gene: 13. Germline V gene sequence: CDR1 LGHDT, CDR2 YNNKEL (reference sequence). This CDR3 is 18 amino acids long. DNA for the CDR3: TGTGCCAGCAGCCAAGTAGAGCAAAGCGGGGGGGCCGGGAATGAGCAGTTCTTC. Its protein product is CASSQVEQSGGAGNEQFF.

The chain carries TRBV29-1 and TRBJ2-3; TRBD2 aligns across 7 bases. With 3 bases clipped from V and 8 bases from J, the junction kept 14 bases outside the gene matches. The length of the CDR3 is 15 residues. Germline V gene lookup returns CDR1 SQVTM and CDR2 ANQGSEA. This CDR3 is CSVDTAGVPQGTQYF. The CDR3 bases are TGCAGCGTTGACACCGCGGGGGTGCCTCAAGGTACGCAGTATTTT.

V and J are TRBV10-2 and TRBJ1-4; no firm D call. This CDR3 is 11 amino acids long. Germline lookup yields CDR1 WSHSY and CDR2 SAAADI. Trimming took off 4 bases at V and 8 bases at J, with 5 bases between the two ends. CDR3 protein: CASSAGEKLFF. The CDR3 bases are TGCGCCAGCAGTGCTGGGGAAAAACTGTTTTTT.

This chain joins TRBV7-9 and TRBJ2-7, with 7 nucleotides matching TRBD1. This CDR3 is built from 13 residues. With V trimmed by 4 bases and J by 13 bases, 13 bases remained unmatched. CDR1 and CDR2 (germline): SEHNR, FQNEAQ (reference sequence). The CDR3 DNA reads as TGTGCCAGCAGCTGGGGACCGGGACAGCCAGACTACTTC. Its translation: CASSWGPGQPDYF.

Sample share makes this clone medium-sized. V usage is TRBV2 and J usage is TRBJ1-3; D ambiguous. This CDR3 contains 13 residues. Germline assignment: CDR1 SNHLY and CDR2 FYNNEI. V lost 6 bases and J lost 0, with 6 bases in between. As DNA, the CDR3 is TGTGCCAGCAGCTCTTTCTCTGGAAACACCATATATTTT. Residues: CASSSFSGNTIYF.